This paragraph covers one TCR beta chain sequence. The sample comes from a study of Tregs in tolerant kidney transplant recipients. TCRdb's table, derived via immunoSEQ multiplex PCR, lists solely in-frame clones and lacks some. Here the sample spans 92,000 or so clones, more than 80% being singletons. The length of the CDR3 is 16 residues. Germline V gene data show CDR1 as MNHNS and CDR2 as SASEGT. The V gene end was trimmed by 1 base and the J gene end by 3 bases; junction bases not matched to a gene: 2. CD4+CD25+CD127- Tregs, CD4+CD25- non-Tregs, CD4 and CD8 cells were sorted. The sample comprised CD8+ T cells from blood. The chain carries TRBV6-1 and TRBJ1-5; 11 bases match TRBD1. The source of this sequence is a human donor in good health. The CDR3 loop reads CASSEGTGGPNQPQHF. The CDR3 nucleotides are TGTGCCAGCAGTGAAGGGACAGGGGGCCCCAATCAGCCCCAGCATTTT.